Shown below are 6 T cell receptor beta chains from a single sample sequenced in a study. Using its own MiXCR run on the 5' RACE reads, TCRdb lists one record per CDR3 protein. The data hold around 43,000 distinct CDR3 sequences, with about 19% observed a single time. What was sequenced was naive CD4+ T cells sorted from a lymph node. Described subset: naive CD4+ T cells, CD4+CD45RA+CD25-. The receptors derive from a female donor with breast cancer.

This clonotype has only a few counts. V gene TRBV24-1 combines with J gene TRBJ1-5; possible D gene TRBD1, 6 bases. The CDR3 covers 18 residues. Trimming removed 6 bases at V and 0 bases at J, with 20 bases between. The germline V gene encodes CDR1 KGHDR and CDR2 SFDVKD. For the CDR3, the DNA is TGTGCCACCAGTCGCCTGGGGGCGGAAATTAATAGCAATCAGCCCCAGCATTTT. This gives the protein CATSRLGAEINSNQPQHF.

Remarks on this clonotype: A read error may produce the germline difference seen at one junction end. This chain connects TRBV7-2 to TRBJ1-1; 7 positions match TRBD1. The germline V gene encodes CDR1 SGHTA and CDR2 FQGNSA. The CDR3 contains 15 residues. In DNA, the CDR3 is TGTGCCAACAGCCCAGGGGGACTCAGGAACACTGAAGCTTTCTTT. Translating it yields CANSPGGLRNTEAFF.

The chain combines TRBV11-3 with TRBJ2-3, with D unclear. V was clipped by 5 bases and J by 6 bases, with 9 bases between them. The germline V gene encodes CDR1 SGHNT and CDR2 YENEEA. This CDR3 contains 12 residues. CDR3: CASSVNQDTQYF. CDR3 in DNA: TGTGCCAGCAGCGTGAACCAGGATACGCAGTATTTT. Supplemented by reference TRBV11-3 and TRBJ2-3, the full variable domain reads EAGVVQSPRYKIIEKKQPVAFWCNPISGHNTLYWYLQNLGQGPELLIRYENEEAVDDSQLPKDRFSAERLKGVDSTLKIQPAELGDSAVYLCASSVNQDTQYFGPGTRLTVL.

This clonotype is medium-sized. This chain connects TRBV7-6 to TRBJ2-7; unclear D gene. Trimming removed 0 bases from V and 6 bases from J, with 6 bases in between. CDR1 is SGHVS, CDR2 FNYEAQ, per germline. CDR3 length: 12 amino acids. The chain's CDR3 is CASSLAGSEQYF. DNA of the CDR3: TGTGCCAGCAGCTTAGCAGGTTCCGAGCAGTACTTC.

The V and J genes are TRBV5-1 and TRBJ2-4; maybe TRBD1 (5 bases). V lost 4 bases and J 7 bases, leaving 12 bases between the germline ends. This CDR3 region has 13 residues. Germline CDR1 and CDR2: SGHRS and YFSETQ. The CDR3 DNA follows: TGCGCCAGCAGCCCTTCTAAGGGGAACATTCAGTACTTC. Its translation is CASSPSKGNIQYF.

The gene calls are TRBV24-1 and TRBJ1-1, with a tentative D call TRBD1 (6 bases). The CDR3 sequence is 12 residues long. Germline V CDR1 and CDR2: KGHDR, SFDVKD. Trimming cost V 3 bases and J 11 bases, with 12 bases left between them. The CDR3 is CATSDNRARAFF. The DNA of the CDR3 is TGTGCCACCAGTGATAACAGGGCGAGGGCTTTCTTT.